These 2 T cell receptor beta chains were sequenced from one sample in a study of siplizumab effects on memory and regulatory T cells. Generated by immunoSEQ multiplex PCR, the TCRdb table keeps only in-frame clones and is missing some. The sample records about 97,000 clones, around nine tenths being singletons. Sequenced: non-Treg CD4+ T cells sorted from blood. These receptors all stem from a human donor in good health.

This rearrangement joins TRBV19 to TRBJ1-2; tentatively, D is TRBD1 (5 bases). The CDR3 length is 14 residues. Germline assignment: CDR1 LNHDA and CDR2 SQIVND (reference sequence). Between the trimmed V and J ends, which lost 3 bases and 3 bases, there was a span of 11 bases. This chain's CDR3 is CASSINQGDYGYTF. CDR3 in DNA: TGTGCCAGTAGTATCAATCAGGGTGACTATGGCTACACCTTC.

V gene TRBV2 combines with J gene TRBJ2-2; 7 nucleotides align to TRBD1. The CDR3 spans 15 residues. After removal of 6 bases from V and 3 bases from J, the junction contained 7 bases not matched to a gene. The germline CDR1 and CDR2 sequences are SNHLY and FYNNEI. DNA for the CDR3: TGTGCCAGCAGAGGATTAGGGGGCCACACCGGGGAGCTGTTTTTT. Its protein product is CASRGLGGHTGELFF.